These 10 T cell receptor beta chains originate from one sample sequenced in a study of cytomegalovirus exposure and HLA in healthy donors. 60 Vbeta and 13 Jbeta primers were used in PCR. Produced via immunoSEQ multiplex PCR; TCRdb's table is partial and in-frame only. The sample yields over 120,000 clones, 75% to 80% seen once. The source material was PBMCs. All receptors derive from a male donor in good health and CMV-seronegative.

The chain is built from TRBV6-5 and TRBJ2-1, with 9 bases identical to TRBD2. The CDR3 contains 12 residues. V was pared by 6 bases and J by 10 bases, with 4 bases of the junction left unmatched. From germline, CDR1 is MNHEY and CDR2 SVGAGI. The CDR3 region is CASRRTSGEQFF. The CDR3 nucleotides are TGTGCCAGCAGACGCACTAGCGGGGAGCAGTTCTTC.

The J gene is TRBJ1-2, the V gene TRBV10-3; D possibly corresponds to TRBD1 (6 bases). The CDR3 is 13 amino acids. Between the trimmed V and J ends, which lost 4 bases and 6 bases, there was a span of 12 bases. Per the germline V gene, CDR1 is ENHRY and CDR2 is SYGVKD. CDR3 in amino acids: CAISASQGDGYTF. As DNA, the CDR3 is TGTGCCATCAGTGCGTCACAGGGTGATGGCTACACCTTC.

The genes are TRBV6-5 and TRBJ1-2; possibly TRBD1 for D (5 bases). The CDR3 contains 13 residues. Germline V CDR1 and CDR2: MNHEY, SVGAGI. V dropped 0 bases and J dropped 8 bases, with 10 bases sitting between them. DNA for the CDR3: TGTGCCAGCAGTTACTCAGGGGTCAGCGGCTACACCTTC. Protein product: CASSYSGVSGYTF.

The chain employs TRBV29-1 and TRBJ1-2, with 10 bases fitting TRBD1. There are 13 residues in the CDR3. The J segment lost 6 bases and the V segment lost 3 bases, leaving 4 bases of the junction unmatched. Germline V CDR1 and CDR2: SQVTM, ANQGSEA. CDR3 coding DNA: TGCAGCGTTGATGGGACAGGGGTGAATGGCTACACCTTC. This codes for CSVDGTGVNGYTF.

This clone was detected once. The rearrangement links TRBV7-2 to TRBJ2-3; TRBD2 aligns across 12 bases. The junction had 8 bases not matched to a gene; V was cut back by 4 bases and J by 0 bases. Looked up from germline, CDR1 is SGHTA and CDR2 is FQGNSA. This CDR3 spans 18 amino acids. The CDR3 reads CASSWRGTSGQSTDTQYF. DNA for the CDR3: TGTGCCAGCAGCTGGAGGGGGACTAGCGGGCAAAGCACAGATACGCAGTATTTT.

The V gene is TRBV2, the J gene TRBJ2-5; 7 bases match TRBD1. CDR3 size: 14 residues. The V gene end was trimmed by 6 bases and the J gene end by 2 bases; junction bases not matched to a gene: 6. The germline V gene has CDR1 SNHLY and CDR2 FYNNEI. The CDR3 bases are TGTGCCAGCAGAGGACAGGATTTTCAAGAGACCCAGTACTTC. Amino acid sequence: CASRGQDFQETQYF.

Only one count was recorded for this clone. J is TRBJ1-1 and V is TRBV6-4; TRBD1 agrees at 7 bases. Germline CDR1 and CDR2: MRHNA and SNTAGT. Germline trimming cut 5 bases from V and 2 bases from J; bases unmatched to any gene: 5. The CDR3 has 14 residues. CDR3 bases: TGTGCCAGCAGTCTGACAGGGTCTAACACTGAAGCTTTCTTT. It encodes CASSLTGSNTEAFF.

The chain recombines TRBV18 with TRBJ1-1; D unresolved. The CDR3 runs to 14 residues. The V end was cut by 3 bases, the J end by 4 bases, with 12 bases between. Germline values: CDR1 KGHSH, CDR2 LQKENI. The CDR3 sequence: CASSPIGRGTEAFF. CDR3 DNA sequence: TGTGCCAGCTCACCGATCGGACGGGGCACTGAAGCTTTCTTT.

CDR3 nucleotides: TGTGCCAGCAGCCAAGTCTCCAGGGCCAACTATGGCTACACCTTC. As protein: CASSQVSRANYGYTF. The V gene is TRBV14, the J gene TRBJ1-2, with D perhaps TRBD1 (5 bases). The V gene lost 1 base and the J gene lost 2 bases, with 11 bases spanning the gap. From germline, CDR1 is SGHDN and CDR2 FVKESK. This CDR3 region has 15 residues.

This clone appeared once. This chain uses TRBV5-4 with TRBJ2-1; no firm D call. Per the germline V gene, CDR1 is SGHNT and CDR2 is YYREEE (reference sequence). Between the trimmed V and J ends, which lost 5 bases and 0 bases, there was a span of 12 bases. This CDR3 comprises 15 residues. This chain's CDR3 is CASSFQSSSYNEQFF. The CDR3 DNA is TGTGCCAGCAGTTTTCAGTCTTCCTCCTACAATGAGCAGTTCTTC.